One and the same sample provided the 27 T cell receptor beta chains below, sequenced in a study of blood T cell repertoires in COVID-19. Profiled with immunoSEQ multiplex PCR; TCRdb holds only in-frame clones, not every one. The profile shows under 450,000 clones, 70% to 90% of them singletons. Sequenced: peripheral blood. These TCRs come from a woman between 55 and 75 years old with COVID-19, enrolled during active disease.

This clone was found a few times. The DNA of the CDR3 is TGTGCCAGTAACGGGGGAGATACGCAGTATTTT. Residues: CASNGGDTQYF. The rearrangement links TRBV19 to TRBJ2-3; the D gene is possibly TRBD2 (6 bases). The CDR3 runs to 11 residues. CDR1 is LNHDA and CDR2 is SQIVND in the germline V gene (reference sequence). V dropped 7 bases and J dropped 5 bases, with 7 bases sitting between them.

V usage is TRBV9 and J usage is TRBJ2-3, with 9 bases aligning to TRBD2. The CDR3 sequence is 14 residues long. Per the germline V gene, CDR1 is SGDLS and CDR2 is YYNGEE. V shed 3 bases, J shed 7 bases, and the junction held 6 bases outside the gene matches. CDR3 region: CASSGGTSSNTQYF. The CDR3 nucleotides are TGTGCCAGCAGCGGGGGGACTAGCTCCAATACGCAGTATTTT.

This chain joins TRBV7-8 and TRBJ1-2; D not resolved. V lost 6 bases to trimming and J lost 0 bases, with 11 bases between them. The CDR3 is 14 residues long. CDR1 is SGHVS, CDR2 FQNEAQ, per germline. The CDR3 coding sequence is TGTGCCAGCAGTTGGATTAGCTCTAACTATGGCTACACCTTC. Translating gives CASSWISSNYGYTF.

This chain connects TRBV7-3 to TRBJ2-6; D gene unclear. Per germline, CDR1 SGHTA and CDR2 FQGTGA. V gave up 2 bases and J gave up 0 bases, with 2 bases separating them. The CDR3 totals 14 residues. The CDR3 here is CASSLHSGANVLTF. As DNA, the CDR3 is TGTGCCAGCAGCTTACACTCTGGGGCCAACGTCCTGACTTTC.

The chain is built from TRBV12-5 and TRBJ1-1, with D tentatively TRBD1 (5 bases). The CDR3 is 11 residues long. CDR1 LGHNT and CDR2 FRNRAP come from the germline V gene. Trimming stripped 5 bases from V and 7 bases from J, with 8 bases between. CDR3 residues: CASGQGLEAFF. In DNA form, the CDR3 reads TGTGCTAGTGGTCAGGGCCTTGAAGCTTTCTTT.

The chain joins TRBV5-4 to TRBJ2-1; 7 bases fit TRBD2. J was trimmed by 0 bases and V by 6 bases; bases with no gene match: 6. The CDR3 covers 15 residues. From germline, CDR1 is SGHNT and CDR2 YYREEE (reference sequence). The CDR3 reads CASTHGGTSYNEQFF. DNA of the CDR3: TGTGCCAGCACCCACGGGGGGACCTCCTACAATGAGCAGTTCTTC. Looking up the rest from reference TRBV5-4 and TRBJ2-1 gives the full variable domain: ETGVTQSPTHLIKTRGQQVTLRCSSQSGHNTVSWYQQALGQGPQFIFQYYREEENGRGNFPPRFSGLQFPNYSSELNVNALELDDSALYLCASTHGGTSYNEQFFGPGTRLTVL.

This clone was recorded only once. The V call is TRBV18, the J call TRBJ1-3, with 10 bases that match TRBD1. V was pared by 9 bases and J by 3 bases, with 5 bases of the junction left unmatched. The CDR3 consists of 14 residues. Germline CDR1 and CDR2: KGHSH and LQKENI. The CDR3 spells CASRDRGNGNTIYF. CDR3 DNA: TGTGCCAGTCGGGACAGGGGCAATGGAAACACCATATATTTT.

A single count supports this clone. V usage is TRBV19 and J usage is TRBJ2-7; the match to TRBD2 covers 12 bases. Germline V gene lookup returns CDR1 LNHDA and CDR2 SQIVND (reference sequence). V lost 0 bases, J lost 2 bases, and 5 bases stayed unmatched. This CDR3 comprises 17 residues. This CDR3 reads CASSIDLPSGGAYEQYF. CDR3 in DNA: TGTGCCAGTAGTATAGATCTCCCTAGCGGGGGGGCCTACGAGCAGTACTTC.

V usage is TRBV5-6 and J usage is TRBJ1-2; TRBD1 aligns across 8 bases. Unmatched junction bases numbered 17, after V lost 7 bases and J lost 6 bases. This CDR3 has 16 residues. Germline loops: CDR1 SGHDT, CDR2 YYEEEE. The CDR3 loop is CASLVGGQGYFDGYTF. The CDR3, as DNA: TGTGCCAGCTTAGTAGGAGGACAGGGATATTTCGATGGCTACACCTTC.

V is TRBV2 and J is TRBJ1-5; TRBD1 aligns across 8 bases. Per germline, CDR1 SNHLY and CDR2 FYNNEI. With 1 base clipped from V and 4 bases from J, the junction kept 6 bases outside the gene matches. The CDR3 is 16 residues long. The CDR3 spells CASSEGGQGLNQPQHF. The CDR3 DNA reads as TGTGCCAGCAGTGAAGGCGGACAGGGACTTAATCAGCCCCAGCATTTT.

The CDR3 protein is CASSSSGRSYEQYF. CDR3 sequence (DNA): TGTGCCAGCAGCTCTAGCGGGCGCTCCTACGAGCAGTACTTC. V usage is TRBV7-9 and J usage is TRBJ2-7; 8 bases map to TRBD2. The germline gives CDR1 SEHNR, CDR2 FQNEAQ (reference sequence). The CDR3 runs to 14 residues. After removal of 4 bases from V and 0 bases from J, the junction contained 2 bases not matched to a gene.

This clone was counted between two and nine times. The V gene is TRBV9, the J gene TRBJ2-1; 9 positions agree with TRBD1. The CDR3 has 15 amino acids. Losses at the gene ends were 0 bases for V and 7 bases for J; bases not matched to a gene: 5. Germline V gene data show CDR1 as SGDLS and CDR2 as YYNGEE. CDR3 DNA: TGTGCCAGCAGCGTAGCTGGACAGGGGTTGAATGAGCAGTTCTTC. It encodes CASSVAGQGLNEQFF. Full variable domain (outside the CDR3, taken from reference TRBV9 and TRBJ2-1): DSGVTQTPKHLITATGQRVTLRCSPRSGDLSVYWYQQSLDQGLQFLIQYYNGEERAKGNILERFSAQQFPDLHSELNLSSLELGDSALYFCASSVAGQGLNEQFFGPGTRLTVL.

DNA of the CDR3: TGTGCCAGCAGCCTTCATACGGCGGGGGGGCCCGAGCAGTACTTC. Translated, it gives CASSLHTAGGPEQYF. V gene TRBV11-3 combines with J gene TRBJ2-7; 9 bases are a match to TRBD2. J gave up 6 bases and V 5 bases, and 11 bases lay outside the gene matches. The length of the CDR3 is 15 residues. Looked up from germline, CDR1 is SGHNT and CDR2 is YENEEA. Looking up the rest from reference TRBV11-3 and TRBJ2-7 gives the full variable domain: EAGVVQSPRYKIIEKKQPVAFWCNPISGHNTLYWYLQNLGQGPELLIRYENEEAVDDSQLPKDRFSAERLKGVDSTLKIQPAELGDSAVYLCASSLHTAGGPEQYFGPGTRLTVT.

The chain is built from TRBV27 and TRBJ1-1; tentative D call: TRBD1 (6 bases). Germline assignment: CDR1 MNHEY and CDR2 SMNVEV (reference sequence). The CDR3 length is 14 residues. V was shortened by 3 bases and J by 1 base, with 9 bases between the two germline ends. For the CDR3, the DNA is TGTGCCAGCAGTTTCTTACAGGGGAACACTGAAGCTTTCTTT. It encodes CASSFLQGNTEAFF.

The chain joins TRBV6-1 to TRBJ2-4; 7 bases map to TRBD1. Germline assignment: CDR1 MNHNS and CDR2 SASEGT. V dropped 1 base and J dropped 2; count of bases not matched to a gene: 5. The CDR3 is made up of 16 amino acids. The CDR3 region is CASSEGQGLTKNIQYF. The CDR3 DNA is TGTGCCAGCAGTGAAGGACAGGGATTGACCAAAAACATTCAGTACTTC.

The CDR3 spells CASSGQGAEAFF. The CDR3 DNA is TGTGCCAGTAGTGGACAGGGCGCTGAAGCTTTCTTT. The V call is TRBV19, the J call TRBJ1-1; 8 bases fit TRBD1. The CDR3 has 12 amino acids. CDR1 LNHDA and CDR2 SQIVND come from the germline V gene (reference sequence). Trimming at V came to 5 bases and at J to 6 bases, leaving 2 bases not matched to a gene.

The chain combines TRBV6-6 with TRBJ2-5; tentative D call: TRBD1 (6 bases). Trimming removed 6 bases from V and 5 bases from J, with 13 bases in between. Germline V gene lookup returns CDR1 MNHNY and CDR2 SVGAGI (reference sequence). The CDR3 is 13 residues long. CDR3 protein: CASSRSQGETQYF. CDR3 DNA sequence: TGTGCCAGCAGCCGCTCCCAGGGGGAGACCCAGTACTTC.

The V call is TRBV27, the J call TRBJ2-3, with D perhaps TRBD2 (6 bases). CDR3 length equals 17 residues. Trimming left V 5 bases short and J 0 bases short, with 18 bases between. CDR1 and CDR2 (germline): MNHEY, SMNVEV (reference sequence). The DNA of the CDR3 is TGTGCCAGCAGTAGAGTTCGCGGGGCTACTAGCACAGATACGCAGTATTTT. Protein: CASSRVRGATSTDTQYF.

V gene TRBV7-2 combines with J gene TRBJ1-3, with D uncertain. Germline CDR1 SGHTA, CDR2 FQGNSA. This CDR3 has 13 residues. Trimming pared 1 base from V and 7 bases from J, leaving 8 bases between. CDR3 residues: CASSLEAGNTIYF. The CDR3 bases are TGTGCCAGCAGCTTAGAGGCCGGGAACACCATATATTTT.

The CDR3 here is CASSTDRSSGNTIYF. Here the CDR3 DNA reads TGTGCCAGCAGCACGGACAGATCCTCTGGAAACACCATATATTTT. This chain joins TRBV7-9 and TRBJ1-3, with D maybe TRBD1 (6 bases). This CDR3 has 15 amino acids. Germline lookup yields CDR1 SEHNR and CDR2 FQNEAQ (reference sequence). V dropped 5 bases and J dropped 0 bases, with 11 bases sitting between them.

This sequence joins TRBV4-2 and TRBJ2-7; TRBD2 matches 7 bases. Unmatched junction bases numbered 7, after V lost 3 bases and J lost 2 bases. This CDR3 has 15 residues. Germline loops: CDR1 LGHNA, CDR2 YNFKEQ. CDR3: CASSQVPGGAYEQYF. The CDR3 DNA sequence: TGTGCCAGCAGCCAGGTCCCGGGGGGAGCCTACGAGCAGTACTTC.

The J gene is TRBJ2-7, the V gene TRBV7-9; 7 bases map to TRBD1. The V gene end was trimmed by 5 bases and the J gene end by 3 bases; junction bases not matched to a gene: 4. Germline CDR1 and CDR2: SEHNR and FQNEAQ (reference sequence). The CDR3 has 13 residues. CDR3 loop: CASSGRDSYEQYF. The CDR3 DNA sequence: TGTGCCAGCAGCGGCCGGGACAGCTACGAGCAGTACTTC.

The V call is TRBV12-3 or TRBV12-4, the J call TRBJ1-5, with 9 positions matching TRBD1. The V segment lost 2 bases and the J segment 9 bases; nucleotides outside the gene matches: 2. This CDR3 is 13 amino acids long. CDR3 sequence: CASSLYRGLPQHF. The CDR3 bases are TGTGCCAGCAGTTTATACAGGGGGCTGCCCCAGCATTTT.

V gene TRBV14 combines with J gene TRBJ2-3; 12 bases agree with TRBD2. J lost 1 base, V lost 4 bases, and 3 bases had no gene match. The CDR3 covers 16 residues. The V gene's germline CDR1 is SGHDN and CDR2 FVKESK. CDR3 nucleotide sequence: TGTGCCAGCAGCCGACGGACTAGCGGGGGCACAGATACGCAGTATTTT. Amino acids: CASSRRTSGGTDTQYF.

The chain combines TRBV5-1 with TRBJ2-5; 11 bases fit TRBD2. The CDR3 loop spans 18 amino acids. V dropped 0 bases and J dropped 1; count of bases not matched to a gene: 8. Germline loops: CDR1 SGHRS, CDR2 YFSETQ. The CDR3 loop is CASSLVPSGGPIQETQYF. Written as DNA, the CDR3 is TGCGCCAGCAGCTTGGTACCTAGCGGGGGGCCCATCCAAGAGACCCAGTACTTC.

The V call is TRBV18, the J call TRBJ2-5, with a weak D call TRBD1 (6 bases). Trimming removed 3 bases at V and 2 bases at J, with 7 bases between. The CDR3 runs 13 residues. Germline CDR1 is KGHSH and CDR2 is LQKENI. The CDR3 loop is CASSPDRQETQYF. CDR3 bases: TGTGCCAGCTCACCGGACAGACAAGAGACCCAGTACTTC. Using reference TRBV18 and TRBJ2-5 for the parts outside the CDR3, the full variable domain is NAGVMQNPRHLVRRRGQEARLRCSPMKGHSHVYWYRQLPEEGLKFMVYLQKENIIDESGMPKERFSAEFPKEGPSILRIQQVVRGDSAAYFCASSPDRQETQYFGPGTRLLVL.

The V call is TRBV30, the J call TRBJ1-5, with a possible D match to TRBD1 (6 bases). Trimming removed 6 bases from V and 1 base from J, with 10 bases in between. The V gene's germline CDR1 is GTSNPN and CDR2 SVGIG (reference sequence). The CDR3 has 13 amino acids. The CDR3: CACQQGSNQPQHF. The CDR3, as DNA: TGTGCCTGTCAACAGGGAAGCAATCAGCCCCAGCATTTT. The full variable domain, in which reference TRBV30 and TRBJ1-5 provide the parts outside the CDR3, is SQTIHQWPATLVQPVGSPLSLECTVEGTSNPNLYWYRQAAGRGLQLLFYSVGIGQISSEVPQNLSASRPQDRQFILSSKKLLLSDSGFYLCACQQGSNQPQHFGDGTRLSIL.